A single sample gave rise to the 21 T cell receptor beta chains below, sequenced in a study of cytomegalovirus exposure and HLA in healthy donors. The study ran its PCR with 60 Vbeta and 13 Jbeta primers. Sequencing used immunoSEQ multiplex PCR; TCRdb keeps in-frame clones, though not all of them. The table shows roughly 150,000 clones, with approximately 80% occurring only once. The source material was PBMCs. These receptors all come from a woman in her thirties or forties in good health and CMV-seronegative.

The chain carries TRBV28 and TRBJ2-4; 9 bases match TRBD2. CDR1 and CDR2 (germline): MDHEN, SYDVKM. The trim removed 7 bases at V and 0 bases at J, leaving 4 bases unmatched. This CDR3 has 15 amino acids. DNA of the CDR3: TGTGCCAGCACTGCGGGGGGGGGAGCCAAAAACATTCAGTACTTC. The encoded protein is CASTAGGGAKNIQYF.

CDR3 residues: CASSLATVGNTIYF. DNA for the CDR3: TGTGCCAGCAGCTTGGCGACAGTCGGAAACACCATATATTTT. The chain employs TRBV5-5 and TRBJ1-3; weak D call: TRBD1 (5 bases). Germline CDR1 SGHKS, CDR2 YYEKEE (reference sequence). The CDR3 extends over 14 amino acids. Between the trimmed V and J ends, which lost 0 bases and 4 bases, there was a span of 8 bases. The full variable domain, with the rest looked up from reference TRBV5-5 and TRBJ1-3, is DAGVTQSPTHLIKTRGQQVTLRCSPISGHKSVSWYQQVLGQGPQFIFQYYEKEERGRGNFPDRFSARQFPNYSSELNVNALLLGDSALYLCASSLATVGNTIYFGEGSWLTVV.

This clone was seen only once. The V gene is TRBV10-3, the J gene TRBJ2-6, with 8 bases lining up with TRBD1. The CDR3 has 17 residues. Germline CDR1 reads ENHRY; CDR2 reads SYGVKD. With V trimmed by 5 bases and J by 0 bases, 6 bases remained unmatched. CDR3 coding DNA: TGTGCCATCAGTAAGGGACAGGTTAACTCTGGGGCCAACGTCCTGACTTTC. Translated, it gives CAISKGQVNSGANVLTF.

The V and J genes are TRBV27 and TRBJ1-1; tentative D call: TRBD1 (6 bases). Trimming took off 1 base at V and 7 bases at J, with 13 bases between the two ends. This CDR3 spans 14 amino acids. The germline V gene has CDR1 MNHEY and CDR2 SMNVEV (reference sequence). CDR3 sequence: CASSLLGGSNEAFF. CDR3 coding DNA: TGTGCCAGCAGTTTATTAGGGGGTTCAAATGAAGCTTTCTTT.

The rearrangement joins TRBV5-4 to TRBJ2-1; no clear D. Germline-derived CDR1 and CDR2 are SGHNT and YYREEE (reference sequence). V lost 4 bases, J lost 0 bases, and 11 bases lay in between. The CDR3 extends over 15 amino acids. The CDR3 nucleotides read TGTGCCAGCAGCCCACCGAGAGGCTCCTACAATGAGCAGTTCTTC. It translates to CASSPPRGSYNEQFF.

In regard to this clone: This specimen includes other DNA sequences encoding the same CDR3. This chain joins TRBV6-1 and TRBJ1-5; 12 bases are a match to TRBD1. The CDR3 covers 15 residues. The ends lost 3 bases at V and 6 bases at J; junction bases unmatched: 3. Germline V gene lookup returns CDR1 MNHNS and CDR2 SASEGT. The CDR3 loop reads CASSEGTGGGQPQHF. DNA for the CDR3: TGTGCCAGCAGTGAGGGGACAGGGGGCGGTCAGCCCCAGCATTTT.

The table lists this clone with a few counts. This chain joins TRBV4-1 and TRBJ1-1; 9 bases fit TRBD1. Unmatched junction bases numbered 6, after V lost 0 bases and J lost 1 base. Germline V gene lookup returns CDR1 MGHRA and CDR2 YSYEKL. The CDR3 covers 17 residues. The CDR3 sequence: CASSQEFGTGRNTEAFF. In DNA, the CDR3 is TGCGCCAGCAGCCAAGAATTTGGGACAGGGAGGAACACTGAAGCTTTCTTT.

The chain employs TRBV19 and TRBJ1-5; D unresolved. Germline V CDR1 and CDR2: LNHDA, SQIVND (reference sequence). The CDR3 runs 18 residues. V was clipped by 2 bases and J by 1 base, with 18 bases between them. CDR3: CASSIWGWWGGSNQPQHF. The CDR3 coding sequence is TGTGCCAGTAGTATATGGGGTTGGTGGGGAGGGAGCAATCAGCCCCAGCATTTT.

The V call is TRBV19, the J call TRBJ2-1; 8 bases line up with TRBD2. Germline CDR1 LNHDA, CDR2 SQIVND (reference sequence). J lost 6 bases, V lost 3 bases, and 7 bases had no gene match. The CDR3 spans 15 residues. CDR3 DNA sequence: TGTGCCAGTAGTATTCCGGCGGGGGGCCTCAATGAGCAGTTCTTC. This sequence encodes CASSIPAGGLNEQFF.

J is TRBJ2-5 and V is TRBV5-1, with 7 nucleotides matching TRBD2. The V gene's germline CDR1 is SGHRS and CDR2 YFSETQ. This CDR3 is built from 16 residues. V was clipped by 4 bases and J by 5 bases; unmatched bases: 14. The CDR3 is CASSRGTTKSGETQYF. The CDR3 nucleotides read TGCGCCAGCAGCCGCGGGACTACCAAAAGCGGGGAGACCCAGTACTTC.

V gene TRBV6-5 combines with J gene TRBJ2-7, with TRBD2 matching 10 bases. In germline, CDR1 is MNHEY, CDR2 SVGAGI. V lost 2 bases and J lost 3; bases outside the gene matches: 7. This CDR3 is 16 amino acids long. The CDR3 reads CASSYSGASGGYEQYF. CDR3 DNA sequence: TGTGCCAGCAGTTACAGCGGGGCTAGCGGGGGCTACGAGCAGTACTTC.

This rearrangement joins TRBV2 to TRBJ1-3, with 8 bases that match TRBD1. V shed 6 bases and J 2 bases; nucleotides not matched to a gene: 12. The CDR3 totals 17 residues. CDR1 is SNHLY and CDR2 is FYNNEI in the germline V gene. CDR3: CASRDSDRAVAGNTIYF. CDR3 nucleotide sequence: TGTGCCAGCAGAGATTCGGACAGGGCAGTCGCTGGAAACACCATATATTTT.

The sample holds a few counts of this clone. The chain joins TRBV7-8 to TRBJ1-1; TRBD1 matches at 8 bases. Trimming cost V 5 bases and J 1 base; bases outside gene matches: 9. From germline, CDR1 is SGHVS and CDR2 FQNEAQ. This CDR3 has 16 residues. The CDR3 nucleotides are TGTGCCAGCAGCCCACCAGGACAGGGCAAGAACACTGAAGCTTTCTTT. This translates into CASSPPGQGKNTEAFF.

V gene TRBV19 combines with J gene TRBJ1-5; D is uncertain. Trimming cost V 0 bases and J 4 bases, with 4 bases left between them. This CDR3 region has 13 residues. The germline V gene encodes CDR1 LNHDA and CDR2 SQIVND (reference sequence). The chain's CDR3 is CASSIDLNQPQHF. The CDR3 nucleotides read TGTGCCAGTAGTATAGATCTTAATCAGCCCCAGCATTTT.

This chain connects TRBV9 to TRBJ2-2; 9 bases line up with TRBD1. The CDR3 covers 17 residues. Trimming cost V 4 bases and J 2 bases; bases outside gene matches: 9. CDR1 and CDR2 from the germline V gene are SGDLS and YYNGEE. The CDR3 nucleotides read TGTGCCAGCAGCCGACAAGACAGGGGGATAAACACCGGGGAGCTGTTTTTT. It encodes CASSRQDRGINTGELFF.

The rearrangement joins TRBV7-9 to TRBJ2-7; TRBD2 matches 8 bases. The CDR3 spans 14 residues. Germline CDR1 and CDR2: SEHNR and FQNEAQ (reference sequence). The V segment lost 5 bases and the J segment 4 bases; nucleotides outside the gene matches: 7. CDR3 sequence reads: CASSLTSAAYEQYF. DNA for the CDR3: TGTGCCAGCAGCCTGACTAGCGCGGCGTACGAGCAGTACTTC.

The chain carries TRBV29-1 and TRBJ2-1; 7 bases align to TRBD1. V trimming: 5 bases; J trimming: 0 bases; junction bases outside the gene matches: 4. The germline V gene has CDR1 SQVTM and CDR2 ANQGSEA. This CDR3 is 14 amino acids long. The CDR3 sequence: CSVPDRASYNEQFF. For the CDR3, the DNA is TGCAGCGTTCCTGACAGGGCCTCCTACAATGAGCAGTTCTTC.

The chain couples TRBV30 to TRBJ2-7, with TRBD1 matching 8 bases. This CDR3 has 15 amino acids. Looked up from germline, CDR1 is GTSNPN and CDR2 is SVGIG (reference sequence). J gave up 12 bases and V 1 base, and 17 bases lay outside the gene matches. CDR3 DNA sequence: TGTGCCTGGAGTGCCCCGGGACAGGATTCGGAAAAGTTGTACTTC. This translates into CAWSAPGQDSEKLYF.

This clone was seen only a few times. This chain uses TRBV7-9 with TRBJ2-7, with TRBD2 matching over 10 bases. Trimming removed 5 bases from V and 4 bases from J; junction bases left unmatched: 2. Germline CDR1 reads SEHNR; CDR2 reads FQNEAQ (reference sequence). The CDR3 extends over 13 amino acids. CDR3: CASSRGLAYEQYF. The CDR3 region has the DNA TGTGCCAGCAGCCGGGGACTAGCGTACGAGCAGTACTTC.

The CDR3 region is CASSVSSQGLTGRAFF. CDR3 nucleotide sequence: TGTGCCAGCAGCGTATCATCCCAGGGGTTAACAGGTCGGGCTTTCTTT. The chain has TRBV9 and TRBJ1-1, with TRBD1 as a possible D gene (6 bases). This CDR3 has 16 amino acids. Between the trimmed V and J ends, which lost 1 base and 11 bases, there was a span of 24 bases. The germline V gene encodes CDR1 SGDLS and CDR2 YYNGEE.

The chain links TRBV6-5 to TRBJ2-7, with 7 bases matching TRBD1. Germline CDR1 MNHEY, CDR2 SVGAGI. With V trimmed by 3 bases and J by 3 bases, 5 bases remained unmatched. This CDR3 is built from 14 residues. The DNA of the CDR3 is TGTGCCAGCAGTTATGGGACAGACTACTACGAGCAGTACTTC. It yields the protein CASSYGTDYYEQYF.